What follows describes a single T cell receptor (beta chain). It lacks a known antigen. Nothing much larger sits one base from this clone, and base qualities are not available. The data are from a study of lymphopenia after photon versus proton radiotherapy (dated by TCRdb to between 2019 and 2020). Study-level background: The immunological effects of photon versus proton radiation therapy were compared in patients with gastrointestinal tumors who developed high-grade lymphopenia. The cohort included some 20 patients with gastrointestinal tumors who developed lymphopenia after receiving either photon or proton therapy. The study aimed to characterize how the two radiation modalities differ in their impact on the immune system.

General conclusions and limits of the study: Among patients across the cohort who died, overall survival time showed an inverse correlation with a larger post-nadir drop in TCR diversity. After the lymphocyte count nadir, repertoires from photon-treated patients showed oligoclonal expansion, particularly of CD8+ Temra cells, and this expansion drove the decline in diversity. The authors looked at the survival association only in patients who died, and they framed better survival with proton therapy as a possibility rather than a demonstrated result. During treatment, patients who received proton therapy stayed relatively stable, whereas patients who received photon therapy lost naive T cells and TCR diversity and gained effector/memory populations.

The method was the immunoSEQ multiplex PCR assay. Deep sequencing of rearranged TCR beta loci, alongside multiparametric flow cytometry, was used to profile T cell repertoires. TCRdb took this table from immuneACCESS and kept in-frame rearrangements with V and J called. Such tables lack part of the clones; where checked against another copy, unresolved V genes explain under half of the gap, and the rest is unexplained. The sample data list tens of thousands of clones, and approximately 90% of these were observed just once. The ten biggest clones cover around 10% of the sample. This clonotype was obtained from a man older than 75 with esophageal cancer. Material: peripheral blood, obtained from a patient treated with proton-based radiotherapy.

The bases are TGTGCCAGCAGCTTAACGGGACTAGCGGGAGTAGGGGATACGCAGTATTTT. Protein translation: CASSLTGLAGVGDTQYF. Here the chain combines TRBV7-8 and TRBJ2-3, with TRBD2 identical over 14 junction bases. The germline V gene yields SGHVS for CDR1 and FQNEAQ for CDR2. Compared with germline, V lacks 2 bases and J lacks 6 bases; bases without a gene match: 7. Counted from cysteine to phenylalanine, this CDR3 has 17 amino acids. Just CDR3 DNA is preserved here, 51 bases in frame from base 1.